Presented here are 27 T cell receptor beta chains from one specimen sequenced in a study of cytomegalovirus exposure and HLA in healthy donors. A multiplex PCR was run with 60 Vbeta primers and 13 Jbeta primers. Repertoires were generated with immunoSEQ multiplex PCR, while TCRdb's copy carries only in-frame clones and drops some. Of 120,000 or so clones listed, approximately 77% were seen once; the top ten hold roughly 2%. Sequenced material: PBMCs. These receptors all stem from a man between 18 and 29 years old in good health and CMV-seronegative.

The CDR3 DNA is TGTGCCAGCAGCCTAGACAGGGTTAGCAATCAGCCCCAGCATTTT. It encodes CASSLDRVSNQPQHF. The genes are TRBV6-1 and TRBJ1-5, with 7 bases aligning to TRBD1. From germline, CDR1 is MNHNS and CDR2 SASEGT. After removal of 6 bases from V and 0 bases from J, the junction contained 5 bases not matched to a gene. This CDR3 has 15 amino acids.

In this sample, this clone turned up a few times. The chain employs TRBV7-9 and TRBJ1-1, with 8 bases lining up with TRBD1. The J segment lost 5 bases and the V segment lost 1 base, leaving 9 bases of the junction unmatched. Germline-derived CDR1 and CDR2 are SEHNR and FQNEAQ (reference sequence). The CDR3 has 16 residues. CDR3 in amino acids: CASSLGGARGQTEAFF. The DNA of the CDR3 is TGTGCCAGCAGCTTAGGAGGGGCCAGGGGGCAGACTGAAGCTTTCTTT.

The V gene is TRBV4-3, the J gene TRBJ1-1; D gene uncertain. Per germline, CDR1 LGHNA and CDR2 YSLEER. The CDR3 is 14 amino acids. The germline V and J ends were trimmed by 1 base and 5 bases, with 11 bases remaining between them. CDR3 coding DNA: TGCGCCAGCAGCCAAGCTAGGCGTGAGACTGAAGCTTTCTTT. This translates into CASSQARRETEAFF.

This clone was counted a few times. V and J are TRBV11-1 and TRBJ2-5; TRBD1 might be the D (5 bases). The closer fit of TRBJ2-7 to the DNA end suggests the J call may be wrong. The CDR3 is 12 amino acids. Germline CDR1 is SGHAT and CDR2 is FQDESV (reference sequence). The CDR3 nucleotides are TGTGCCAGCAGTTTACAGGACTACGAGCAGTACTTC. Encoded protein: CASSLQDYEQYF.

This sequence joins TRBV5-4 and TRBJ2-5; 15 positions agree with TRBD2. This CDR3 contains 16 residues. Trimming at V came to 4 bases and at J to 5 bases, leaving 6 bases not matched to a gene. Per germline, CDR1 SGHNT and CDR2 YYREEE (reference sequence). This chain's CDR3 is CASSPRTSGGGETQYF. The CDR3 DNA reads TGTGCCAGCAGCCCTAGGACTAGCGGGGGGGGCGAGACCCAGTACTTC.

V gene TRBV6-5 combines with J gene TRBJ1-1; 7 nucleotides line up with TRBD1. Trimming at V came to 5 bases and at J to 5 bases, leaving 11 bases not matched to a gene. The CDR3 contains 15 residues. CDR1 MNHEY and CDR2 SVGAGI come from the germline V gene. The CDR3 nucleotides are TGTGCCAGCAGTGCTGCCCCACAGGGGATGACTGAAGCTTTCTTT. It is translated as CASSAAPQGMTEAFF.

This chain uses TRBV7-2 with TRBJ2-7; possibly TRBD2 for D (7 bases). The CDR3 runs to 14 residues. V dropped 5 bases and J dropped 3 bases, with 14 bases sitting between them. Germline-derived CDR1 and CDR2 are SGHTA and FQGNSA. In DNA form, the CDR3 reads TGTGCCAGCAGCCCGCGGGGGCCGGGCTACGAGCAGTACTTC. It specifies CASSPRGPGYEQYF.

This clone was observed a single time. V and J are TRBV11-2 and TRBJ2-3; 13 nucleotides match TRBD2. Trimming at V came to 5 bases and at J to 3 bases, leaving 2 bases not matched to a gene. Per germline, CDR1 SGHAT and CDR2 FQNNGV. The CDR3 totals 15 residues. In DNA form, the CDR3 reads TGTGCCAGCAGCAGACTAGCGGGGGGAACAGATACGCAGTATTTT. Its translation is CASSRLAGGTDTQYF.

The sample holds a few counts of this clone. The V call is TRBV6-6, the J call TRBJ2-6; D might be TRBD1 (6 bases). CDR3 length: 15 residues. V lost 7 bases and J 3 bases, leaving 13 bases between the germline ends. Germline CDR1 and CDR2: MNHNY and SVGAGI (reference sequence). CDR3 nucleotides: TGTGCCAGCATTACAGGGAAAGGTGGGGCCAACGTCCTGACTTTC. This codes for CASITGKGGANVLTF.

V usage is TRBV10-1 and J usage is TRBJ2-7; no definite D call. V was pared by 0 bases and J by 5 bases, with 11 bases between. This CDR3 has 14 residues. Germline V gene sequence: CDR1 WNHNN, CDR2 SYGVQD (reference sequence). DNA of the CDR3: TGCGCCAGCAGTGAGTCGACTGTTCTCAACGAGCAGTACTTC. It specifies CASSESTVLNEQYF.

The V gene is TRBV6-5, the J gene TRBJ1-2, with D unresolved. Germline CDR1 reads MNHEY; CDR2 reads SVGAGI. CDR3 length: 15 residues. Trimming removed 4 bases from V and 3 bases from J, with 15 bases in between. CDR3 sequence (DNA): TGTGCCAGCAGTTCCCCGGGAGCGAAGGACTATGGCTACACCTTC. Translating it yields CASSSPGAKDYGYTF.

V and J are TRBV11-2 and TRBJ1-2; D gene ambiguous. Trimming pared 5 bases from V and 3 bases from J, leaving 4 bases between. Germline V gene data show CDR1 as SGHAT and CDR2 as FQNNGV. The CDR3 runs to 11 residues. The CDR3 spells CASSLYYGYTF. CDR3 DNA: TGTGCCAGCAGCCTCTACTATGGCTACACCTTC.

This clone was found once. V and J are TRBV29-1 and TRBJ1-1; D is ambiguous. The V gene's germline CDR1 is SQVTM and CDR2 ANQGSEA. The CDR3 consists of 13 residues. V dropped 6 bases and J dropped 1 base, with 12 bases sitting between them. CDR3 loop: CSVHGGGNTEAFF. CDR3 DNA: TGCAGCGTCCATGGTGGAGGGAACACTGAAGCTTTCTTT.

This clone occurred a few times. This rearrangement joins TRBV7-9 to TRBJ1-5; tentatively, D is TRBD1 (5 bases). The CDR3 loop spans 15 amino acids. With 5 bases removed from V and 4 bases from J, the gap between germline ends came to 15 bases. CDR1 SEHNR and CDR2 FQNEAQ come from the germline V gene (reference sequence). The CDR3 protein is CASSRTDRGNQPQHF. CDR3 sequence (DNA): TGTGCCAGCAGCCGGACGGATAGGGGTAATCAGCCCCAGCATTTT.

This clone was recorded a few times. The J gene is TRBJ1-1, the V gene TRBV27, with D possibly being TRBD1 (5 bases). Per the germline V gene, CDR1 is MNHEY and CDR2 is SMNVEV (reference sequence). Trimming removed 6 bases from V and 1 base from J, with 18 bases in between. The CDR3 contains 16 residues. In DNA, the CDR3 is TGTGCCAGCAGGCCTTTCTGGGGGGGTGAGAACACTGAAGCTTTCTTT. Amino acid sequence: CASRPFWGGENTEAFF.

On this clone itself: At one end, the junction sequence differs from germline, possibly due to a read error. The chain recombines TRBV7-3 with TRBJ1-1; TRBD1 is a possible D gene (5 bases). Germline CDR1 SGHTA, CDR2 FQGTGA. The CDR3 runs 15 residues. This CDR3 reads CVSSLKKLGDTEAFF. In nucleotides, the CDR3 is TGTGTCAGCAGCTTAAAGAAGTTAGGGGACACTGAAGCTTTCTTT.

This sequence joins TRBV5-6 and TRBJ1-2; a weak D match, TRBD1 (5 bases). V lost 7 bases, J lost 7 bases, and 20 bases lay in between. Germline V CDR1 and CDR2: SGHDT, YYEEEE. CDR3 length: 14 amino acids. For the CDR3, the DNA is TGTGCCAGCGGTGAAGTGGCAGGGCAGCGTGGCTACACCTTC. This codes for CASGEVAGQRGYTF.

The J gene is TRBJ1-4, the V gene TRBV7-9; D unclear. There are 15 residues in the CDR3. Germline V gives CDR1 SEHNR, CDR2 FQNEAQ (reference sequence). V was pared by 1 base and J by 0 bases, with 6 bases between. CDR3 residues: CASSLGPTTNEKLFF. The CDR3 nucleotides are TGTGCCAGCAGCTTAGGGCCGACAACTAATGAAAAACTGTTTTTT.

The chain is built from TRBV6-5 and TRBJ1-5; tentatively, D is TRBD1 (6 bases). This CDR3 spans 12 amino acids. V was pared by 6 bases and J by 5 bases, with 8 bases between. Germline V gene data show CDR1 as MNHEY and CDR2 as SVGAGI. The CDR3: CASRNRDQPQHF. In DNA, the CDR3 is TGTGCCAGCAGGAACAGGGATCAGCCCCAGCATTTT.

J is TRBJ2-7 and V is TRBV5-6, with 13 bases lining up with TRBD2. Unmatched junction bases numbered 6, after V lost 3 bases and J lost 3 bases. This CDR3 comprises 16 residues. The germline V gene encodes CDR1 SGHDT and CDR2 YYEEEE. The CDR3 region is CASSYGTSGALYEQYF. For the CDR3, the DNA is TGTGCCAGCAGCTATGGGACTAGCGGGGCCCTCTACGAGCAGTACTTC.

The chain is built from TRBV4-1 and TRBJ2-7; TRBD2 aligns across 9 bases. V gave up 0 bases and J gave up 2 bases; unmatched junction bases: 2. CDR1 and CDR2 (germline): MGHRA, YSYEKL. This CDR3 contains 15 residues. CDR3 DNA: TGCGCCAGCAGCCAAGAGGAGCGGGGGGCCTACGAGCAGTACTTC. Protein product: CASSQEERGAYEQYF.

Only a few counts were recorded for this clone. The gene calls are TRBV12-5 and TRBJ2-5; D might be TRBD1 (5 bases). The J call may be faulty, since TRBJ2-7 better matches the DNA end. Germline V gene lookup returns CDR1 LGHNT and CDR2 FRNRAP. This CDR3 spans 15 amino acids. The CDR3 reads CASGLDPGSPYEQYF. In nucleotides, the CDR3 is TGTGCTAGTGGTTTGGATCCAGGGTCTCCCTACGAGCAGTACTTC.

This rearrangement joins TRBV19 to TRBJ2-7; the match to TRBD1 covers 7 bases. The CDR3 spans 13 residues. The germline gives CDR1 LNHDA, CDR2 SQIVND (reference sequence). V trimming: 5 bases; J trimming: 3 bases; junction bases outside the gene matches: 4. CDR3 sequence reads: CASSGQAGYEQYF. CDR3 nucleotides: TGTGCCAGTAGTGGACAGGCTGGCTACGAGCAGTACTTC.

The chain combines TRBV7-2 with TRBJ1-3, with TRBD1 matching 12 bases. With 2 bases clipped from V and 3 bases from J, the junction kept 8 bases outside the gene matches. CDR3 length: 18 amino acids. The germline CDR1 and CDR2 sequences are SGHTA and FQGNSA. The CDR3 DNA is TGTGCCAGCAGCTTATTGGGACAGGGGGCCAGCCTTGGAAACACCATATATTTT. Protein: CASSLLGQGASLGNTIYF.

This rearrangement joins TRBV4-3 to TRBJ2-3; 9 bases match TRBD2. The CDR3 is made up of 18 amino acids. V gave up 2 bases and J gave up 3 bases; unmatched junction bases: 12. Germline CDR1 is LGHNA and CDR2 is YSLEER. The CDR3 loop reads CASSQSQGVAGATDTQYF. The CDR3 DNA reads TGCGCCAGCAGCCAATCCCAGGGAGTAGCGGGGGCTACAGATACGCAGTATTTT.

The rearrangement links TRBV5-8 to TRBJ2-1, with D possibly being TRBD2 (6 bases). V was pared by 7 bases and J by 0 bases, with 14 bases between. Germline values: CDR1 SGHTS, CDR2 YDEGEE. The CDR3 is 15 amino acids. The CDR3 sequence is CASVVGRSSYNEQFF. As DNA, the CDR3 is TGTGCCAGCGTCGTGGGGAGGAGCTCCTACAATGAGCAGTTCTTC. Supplemented by reference TRBV5-8 and TRBJ2-1, the full variable domain reads EAGVTQSPTHLIKTRGQQATLRCSPISGHTSVYWYQQALGLGLQFLLWYDEGEERNRGNFPPRFSGRQFPNYSSELNVNALELEDSALYLCASVVGRSSYNEQFFGPGTRLTVL.

The chain combines TRBV4-1 with TRBJ2-1; D may be TRBD2 (6 bases). The V gene lost 0 bases and the J gene lost 2 bases, with 11 bases spanning the gap. This CDR3 is 16 amino acids long. Looked up from germline, CDR1 is MGHRA and CDR2 is YSYEKL. The CDR3 nucleotides are TGCGCCAGCAGCCAAGAGGGGAGGAATACCTACAATGAGCAGTTCTTC. Translated, it gives CASSQEGRNTYNEQFF.